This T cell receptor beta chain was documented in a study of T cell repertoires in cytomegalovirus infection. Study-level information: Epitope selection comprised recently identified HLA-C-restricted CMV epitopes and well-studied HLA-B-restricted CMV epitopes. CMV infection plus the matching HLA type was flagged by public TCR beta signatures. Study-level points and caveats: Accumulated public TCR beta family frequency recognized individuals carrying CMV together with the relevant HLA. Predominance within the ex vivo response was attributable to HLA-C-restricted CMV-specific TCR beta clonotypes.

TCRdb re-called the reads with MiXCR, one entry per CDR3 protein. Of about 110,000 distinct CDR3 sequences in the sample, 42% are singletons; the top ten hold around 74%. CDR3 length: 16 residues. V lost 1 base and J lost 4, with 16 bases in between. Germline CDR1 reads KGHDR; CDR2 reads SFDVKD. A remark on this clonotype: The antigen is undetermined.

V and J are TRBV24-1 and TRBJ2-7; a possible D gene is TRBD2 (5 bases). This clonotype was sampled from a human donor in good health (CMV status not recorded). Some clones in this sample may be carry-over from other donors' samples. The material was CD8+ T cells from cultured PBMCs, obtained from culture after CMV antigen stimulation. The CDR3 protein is CATSDFGDLVSYEQYF. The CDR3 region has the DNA TGTGCCACCAGTGATTTCGGGGATCTTGTCTCGTACGAGCAGTACTTC.